The present TCR beta chain was sequenced within a study of control samples from healthy donors and cancer patients. V shed 6 bases and J shed 5 bases, with 19 bases lying between them. This CDR3 has 15 residues. CDR1 SEHNR and CDR2 FQNEAQ come from the germline V gene (reference sequence). Assay used: immunoSEQ multiplex PCR; TCRdb lists only in-frame clones, some missing. The data contain 96,000 or so clones, over 90% of them singletons. The TCR comes from a man younger than 35 in good health. Sequences were obtained from blood. This chain uses TRBV7-9 with TRBJ1-1; perhaps TRBD1 as D (6 bases). The CDR3 reads CASSSAQGRVTEAFF. The CDR3 coding sequence is TGTGCCAGCAGTTCCGCCCAGGGGCGAGTTACTGAAGCTTTCTTT.